The 20 T cell receptor beta chains given below trace back to one sample, sequenced in a study of response to subunit inactivated influenza vaccine. Each CDR3 protein gets one entry after TCRdb re-called the RT-PCR reads with MiXCR. The sample lists some 500,000 distinct CDR3 sequences, roughly 23% occurring once. Source: CD4+ T cells sorted from PBMCs, taken about 5 days after vaccination. These receptors came from a man aged 50 to 60 who received an inactivated influenza vaccine.

The rearrangement links TRBV7-2 to TRBJ2-3; D is possibly TRBD2 (5 bases). Germline V lookup: CDR1 SGHTA, CDR2 FQGNSA. This CDR3 contains 14 residues. Trimming removed 2 bases at V and 1 base at J, with 7 bases between. CDR3 amino acids: CASSLMRGTDTQYF. CDR3 bases: TGTGCCAGCAGCTTAATGCGGGGCACAGATACGCAGTATTTT.

This clonotype was detected a few times. This chain connects TRBV11-2 to TRBJ1-2; the D is unclear. Germline-derived CDR1 and CDR2 are SGHAT and FQNNGV. CDR3 size: 14 residues. V was shortened by 10 bases and J by 0 bases, with 15 bases between the two germline ends. In DNA form, the CDR3 reads TGTGCCACCAAAAGGGCGTTTACTAACTATGGCTACACCTTC. Protein: CATKRAFTNYGYTF.

This clonotype was seen a handful of times. The CDR3 DNA sequence: TGTGCCAGCATGTCTCGGAGGGACCGACAGCCCCAGCATTTT. Translation: CASMSRRDRQPQHF. The chain combines TRBV6-1 with TRBJ1-5, with TRBD1 as a possible D gene (5 bases). Germline V gene sequence: CDR1 MNHNS, CDR2 SASEGT. V gave up 7 bases and J gave up 7 bases, with 17 bases separating them. There are 14 residues in the CDR3.

The chain combines TRBV20-1 with TRBJ1-2; tentative D call: TRBD1 (5 bases). The V and J ends lost 7 bases and 7 bases respectively, with 10 bases between them. The CDR3 runs 10 residues. Germline assignment: CDR1 DFQATT and CDR2 SNEGSKA (reference sequence). In DNA form, the CDR3 reads TGCAGTGGCGATGGGGGTGGCTACACCTTC. Translating it yields CSGDGGGYTF.

The sample holds a few counts of this clonotype. The chain joins TRBV20-1 to TRBJ1-5, with D hard to call. Germline assignment: CDR1 DFQATT and CDR2 SNEGSKA (reference sequence). The V gene lost 3 bases and the J gene lost 1 base, with 13 bases spanning the gap. The CDR3 consists of 15 residues. The CDR3 reads CSASLSGGSNQPQHF. As DNA, the CDR3 is TGCAGTGCTAGTCTGTCAGGTGGAAGCAATCAGCCCCAGCATTTT.

In its sample, this clonotype was seen once. The junction differs from germline at one of its ends, possibly a read error. The chain couples TRBV11-2 to TRBJ2-4; no firm D call. The CDR3 is made up of 12 amino acids. Germline V gives CDR1 SGHAT, CDR2 FQNNGV. CDR3 loop: CASSLTKNIQYF. The DNA for the CDR3 is TGTGCCAGCAGCTTAACCAAAAACATTCAGTACTTT.

This clonotype was detected a few times. This chain uses TRBV7-2 with TRBJ2-1; tentative D call: TRBD1 (5 bases). CDR1 and CDR2 from the germline V gene are SGHTA and FQGNSA. V lost 1 base and J lost 4, with 11 bases in between. The CDR3 consists of 15 residues. The CDR3 spells CASSLVSGFYNEQFF. CDR3 sequence (DNA): TGTGCCAGCAGCTTAGTGTCAGGGTTTTACAATGAGCAGTTCTTC.

This sequence joins TRBV4-1 and TRBJ1-5; D call uncertain. The V end lost 1 base, the J end lost 4 bases, and 8 bases lay between the germline ends. The CDR3 runs to 14 residues. Per the germline V gene, CDR1 is MGHRA and CDR2 is YSYEKL. CDR3 coding DNA: TGCGCCAGCAGCCAAGCGGCAGAGAATCAGCCCCAGCATTTT. Residues: CASSQAAENQPQHF.

The chain combines TRBV20-1 with TRBJ2-7; maybe TRBD1 (5 bases). Germline lookup yields CDR1 DFQATT and CDR2 SNEGSKA (reference sequence). The CDR3 totals 12 residues. Trimming cost V 6 bases and J 2 bases, with 11 bases left between them. The CDR3 sequence: CSAPRQPYEQYF. The CDR3 DNA follows: TGCAGTGCGCCCCGACAGCCCTACGAGCAGTACTTC.

This clonotype was found a few times. The J gene is TRBJ2-1, the V gene TRBV12-3 or TRBV12-4; D gene unclear. This CDR3 comprises 14 residues. V lost 6 bases to trimming and J lost 12 bases, with 21 bases between them. This CDR3 reads CASSPDDRLQRQFF. Here the CDR3 DNA reads TGTGCCAGCAGCCCCGATGACCGGCTACAACGGCAGTTCTTC.

This clonotype was seen repeatedly, ten times or more. This sequence joins TRBV6-5 and TRBJ2-7; possible D gene TRBD2, 6 bases. Looked up from germline, CDR1 is MNHEY and CDR2 is SVGAGI. This CDR3 spans 14 amino acids. Trimming took off 2 bases at V and 7 bases at J, with 15 bases between the two ends. Here the CDR3 DNA reads TGTGCCAGCAGTTACGCCCTCGGACGGGGGGAGCAGTACTTC. It translates to CASSYALGRGEQYF.

The J gene is TRBJ2-3, the V gene TRBV7-8; 14 bases are a match to TRBD2. The CDR3 sequence is 19 residues long. V lost 5 bases and J lost 0; bases outside the gene matches: 10. Per germline, CDR1 SGHVS and CDR2 FQNEAQ. This CDR3 reads CASSRLTSGGAMSTDTQYF. The CDR3 bases are TGTGCCAGCAGCCGTCTGACTAGCGGGGGGGCAATGAGCACAGATACGCAGTATTTT.

The chain carries TRBV5-1 and TRBJ2-1; the match to TRBD1 covers 12 bases. The CDR3 loop spans 17 amino acids. V trimming: 4 bases; J trimming: 2 bases; junction bases outside the gene matches: 7. Germline V gene lookup returns CDR1 SGHRS and CDR2 YFSETQ. This chain's CDR3 is CASSETGTGGAYNEQFF. The CDR3 DNA reads as TGCGCCAGCAGCGAGACCGGGACAGGGGGCGCCTACAATGAGCAGTTCTTC.

The rearrangement links TRBV12-3 or TRBV12-4 to TRBJ2-7; 14 bases fit TRBD2. V was pared by 2 bases and J by 6 bases, with 18 bases of the junction left unmatched. This CDR3 is 20 amino acids long. In DNA form, the CDR3 reads TGTGCCAGCAGTTTAACCTCCGGGACTAGCGGGAGTGGCTCCTTCGCCGAGCAGTACTTC. Residues: CASSLTSGTSGSGSFAEQYF.

The V gene is TRBV4-1, the J gene TRBJ2-4; possible D gene TRBD1, 6 bases. CDR3 size: 15 residues. CDR1 and CDR2 from the germline V gene are MGHRA and YSYEKL. The V end lost 4 bases, the J end lost 7 bases, and 17 bases lay between the germline ends. The chain's CDR3 is CASSPRSVQGNIQYF. The CDR3, as DNA: TGCGCCAGCAGCCCAAGAAGTGTACAGGGTAACATTCAGTACTTC.

The J gene is TRBJ2-7, the V gene TRBV10-3; 9 bases are a match to TRBD1. Unmatched junction bases numbered 10, after V lost 3 bases and J lost 4 bases. The CDR3 has 16 residues. Per germline, CDR1 ENHRY and CDR2 SYGVKD. For the CDR3, the DNA is TGTGCCATCAGTGACTTGGGACAGGGTGATTTGTACGAGCAGTACTTC. Protein product: CAISDLGQGDLYEQYF.

J is TRBJ2-3 and V is TRBV20-1; D unclear. The CDR3 runs 15 residues. From germline, CDR1 is DFQATT and CDR2 SNEGSKA (reference sequence). Trimming shortened V by 2 bases and J by 7 bases, and 19 bases separated the two germline ends. The CDR3 loop is CSARIGRMGIYTQYF. In DNA form, the CDR3 reads TGCAGTGCTAGAATAGGACGGATGGGAATTTATACGCAGTATTTT.

CDR3 sequence (DNA): TGCAGTGCTAGAGATCCCAGACTAGCGGGGCGCTCTGCAGATACGCAGTATTTT. This codes for CSARDPRLAGRSADTQYF. The chain recombines TRBV20-1 with TRBJ2-3; 11 bases are shared with TRBD2. CDR1 and CDR2 (germline): DFQATT, SNEGSKA (reference sequence). V gave up 0 bases and J gave up 4 bases; unmatched junction bases: 12. The CDR3 extends over 18 amino acids.

V and J are TRBV6-5 and TRBJ2-1, with a tentative D call TRBD2 (5 bases). CDR1 is MNHEY, CDR2 SVGAGI, per germline. The CDR3 has 14 amino acids. The ends were cut back, 1 base at V and 6 bases at J, with 10 bases in the middle. The CDR3 coding sequence is TGTGCCAGCAGTTACTTTGGAGGTGTCAATGAGCAGTTCTTC. The encoded protein is CASSYFGGVNEQFF.

This clonotype was recorded a few times. The chain joins TRBV20-1 to TRBJ1-5; D unclear. The length of the CDR3 is 14 residues. V was clipped by 4 bases and J by 0 bases, with 10 bases between them. In germline, CDR1 is DFQATT, CDR2 SNEGSKA (reference sequence). The CDR3 loop is CSATVGHSNQPQHF. The CDR3 DNA reads TGCAGTGCTACGGTGGGCCATAGCAATCAGCCCCAGCATTTT.